This paragraph reports one T cell receptor (beta chain). The specificity of this receptor is unknown. Nothing much larger sits one base from this clone, and base qualities are not available. The treatment or condition label, as the study defines it: in vitro stimulation with specific CMV peptide epitopes to enrich CMV-specific T cells. This entry is derived from a study of T cell repertoires in cytomegalovirus infection (dated by TCRdb to between 2018 and 2020). Looking at the study overall: Peptide stimulations targeted recently identified HLA-C-restricted CMV epitopes, whose presentation resists viral immunomodulation, together with well-studied HLA-B-restricted epitopes. The HLA type of each donor mattered for the analysis, because public TCR beta signatures pointed to carriage of CMV infection along with the matching HLA type. The full study reports these points: The ex vivo response was dominated by HLA-C-restricted CMV-specific TCR beta clonotypes, and the single most frequent clonotype in two of eight donors was supplied by these HLA-C-restricted clonotypes. Carriers of CMV infection plus the relevant HLA type were discriminated by the cumulative frequency of public TCR beta family members in the study cohort and in an independent roughly 320-donor cohort.

Sequencing instrument: Illumina HiSeq 1500. TCRdb reran the public reads through fastp at Q25 and MiXCR, keeping productive beta chains. Under each unique CDR3 protein, matching rows form one entry showing the most common genes and DNA. Recorded for this sample are roughly 730,000 distinct CDR3 sequences; roughly a third of them occurred a single time. Of the sample, 15% to 20% is held by the ten largest clones. The clonotype was recovered from a human donor in good health (CMV status not recorded). Some clones in this sample may be carry-over from other donors' samples. The sample consisted of cultured PBMCs, taken from culture after CMV antigen stimulation.

The base sequence is TGTGCCAGCAGTTTTACCGCTACAACTAATGAAAAACTGTTTTTT. This gives the protein CASSFTATTNEKLFF. This chain joins TRBV12-3 or TRBV12-4 to TRBJ1-4, with no D gene named confidently. Reading from cysteine to phenylalanine, the CDR3 counts 15 amino acids. The read is trimmed to its CDR3 DNA, 45 bases read in frame from base 1. V was cut back by 3 bases and J by 0 bases, leaving a gap of 8 bases between them.